A selection of T cell receptor beta chains follows, all from one sample in a study of post-analysis software for immune sequencing data. One entry per CDR3 protein, called by TCRdb with MiXCR from the PCR reads. The profile shows 740,000 or so distinct CDR3 sequences, approximately 53% of them singletons. The specimen was blood. These TCRs come from a girl aged 5-17 years with multiple sclerosis. Both conserved end residues are part of each CDR3. Each record gives: V gene, D gene, clone size, J gene, CDR3 DNA, CDR3 protein. D genes are given only for firm matches. The size entry is marked missing in some rows and otherwise reads once, few, many or a size class.

V: TRBV20-1
D: NA
size: NA
J: TRBJ2-3
DNA: TGCAGTGCTCGCCGGGACATGGAGGATACGCAGTATTTT
CDR3: CSARRDMEDTQYF

V: TRBV20-1
D: TRBD1
size: NA
J: TRBJ2-1
DNA: TGCAGTGCTAGAGATGGACAGGGCACGACTGAGCAGTTCTTC
CDR3: CSARDGQGTTEQFF

V: TRBV12-3/TRBV12-4
D: TRBD2
size: NA
J: TRBJ2-7
DNA: TGTGCCAGCAGTTCTACCCGCATAGCGGGAGGCGCTTACGAGCAGTACTTC
CDR3: CASSSTRIAGGAYEQYF

V: TRBV5-1
D: TRBD2
size: NA
J: TRBJ2-3
DNA: TGCGCCAGCAGCGAAAGACCGGGACTAGAGAATCAAGATACGCAGTATTTT
CDR3: CASSERPGLENQDTQYF

V: TRBV20-1
D: TRBD2
size: NA
J: TRBJ2-7
DNA: TGCAGTGCTAGTCGCGTAGCGGGAGCCTACGAGCAGTACTTC
CDR3: CSASRVAGAYEQYF

V: TRBV12-3/TRBV12-4
D: TRBD1
size: NA
J: TRBJ2-1
DNA: TGTGCCAGCAGTACAACCGGGACAGGGAGAGACAATGAGCAGTTCTTC
CDR3: CASSTTGTGRDNEQFF

V: TRBV7-9
D: NA
size: NA
J: TRBJ2-1
DNA: TGTGCCAGCAGCCCTGACGGAAGTTACAATGAGCAGTTCTTC
CDR3: CASSPDGSYNEQFF

V: TRBV14
D: NA
size: NA
J: TRBJ2-5
DNA: TGTGCCAGCAGCCAAAATACAACCCAGGTGTACCAAGAGACCCAGTACTTC
CDR3: CASSQNTTQVYQETQYF

V: TRBV7-9
D: NA
size: NA
J: TRBJ2-7
DNA: TGTGCCAGCAGCGACGGAGACCCGGGGGCCTACGAGCAGTACTTC
CDR3: CASSDGDPGAYEQYF

V: TRBV15
D: NA
size: NA
J: TRBJ2-7
DNA: TGTGCCACCAGTCTACGGGCGAACTACGAGCAGTACTTC
CDR3: CATSLRANYEQYF

V: TRBV6-5
D: TRBD1
size: NA
J: TRBJ2-5
DNA: TGTGCCAGCAGTTACGCGGCAGGGGGCTCGGTGTGGGAGACCCAGTACTTC
CDR3: CASSYAAGGSVWETQYF

V: TRBV7-3
D: NA
size: NA
J: TRBJ2-1
DNA: TGTGCCAGCAGCTCCAATGGAGGACCCACCCTAAACAATGAGCAGTTCTTC
CDR3: CASSSNGGPTLNNEQFF

V: TRBV5-1
D: NA
size: NA
J: TRBJ2-3
DNA: TGCGCCAGCAGCTTGGAACAGGTCCTCACAGATACGCAGTATTTT
CDR3: CASSLEQVLTDTQYF

V: TRBV29-1
D: NA
size: NA
J: TRBJ2-7
DNA: TGCAGCGTGACTACCTTCGGGAGCTACGAGCAGTACTTC
CDR3: CSVTTFGSYEQYF

V: TRBV5-1
D: TRBD2
size: NA
J: TRBJ2-5
DNA: TGCGCCAGCAGCTCCTTCCCGACTAGCGGGAGGCCGAAAGAGACCCAGTACTTC
CDR3: CASSSFPTSGRPKETQYF

V: TRBV20-1
D: NA
size: NA
J: TRBJ2-5
DNA: TGCAGTGCTCTATGGGGGATAGTAGAGACCCAGTACTTC
CDR3: CSALWGIVETQYF

V: TRBV6-1
D: TRBD1
size: few
J: TRBJ2-1
DNA: TGTGCCAGCATGATCGACAGGGGGTTTTTGAATGAGCAGTTCTTC
CDR3: CASMIDRGFLNEQFF

V: TRBV29-1
D: TRBD1
size: NA
J: TRBJ2-7
DNA: TGCAGCGTGAGCCGCGACAGGGGTCCCTACGAGCAGTACTTC
CDR3: CSVSRDRGPYEQYF

V: TRBV12-3/TRBV12-4
D: NA
size: NA
J: TRBJ1-2
DNA: TGTGCCAGCAGTTTCTTGGTAGGGGATGGCTACACCTTC
CDR3: CASSFLVGDGYTF

V: TRBV10-1
D: NA
size: NA
J: TRBJ2-3
DNA: TGCGCCAGCAGTGATCCGAGTGGAGGGGAGGAGGAGGGAGATACGCAGTATTTT
CDR3: CASSDPSGGEEEGDTQYF

V: TRBV7-9
D: NA
size: few
J: TRBJ1-1
DNA: TGTGCCAGCAGCTTAGACAGGCCGGGGGGAGCTTTCTTT
CDR3: CASSLDRPGGAFF

V: TRBV6-4
D: TRBD2
size: NA
J: TRBJ2-1
DNA: TGTGCCAGCAGTGACTCCGCCGGGGGGGGTCACAATGAGCAGTTCTTC
CDR3: CASSDSAGGGHNEQFF

V: TRBV30
D: TRBD1
size: NA
J: TRBJ1-6
DNA: TGTGCCTGGAGTACGACAGGGAAACTTTCACCCCTCCACTTT
CDR3: CAWSTTGKLSPLHF